A selection of T cell receptor beta chains follows, all from one sample in a study of T cells in localized non-small cell lung cancer. Using immunoSEQ multiplex PCR, the repertoire was profiled, and TCRdb retains in-frame clones only, with some absent. Found here are roughly 25,000 clones, more than 75% of them singletons; the top ten hold around 32%. The sample consisted of peripheral blood, taken before any cancer treatment. These receptors came from a male donor older than 55 with stage I squamous cell lung carcinoma. The CDR3 runs from the conserved cysteine through the conserved F or W.

>11|TRBJ1-1|TRBV20-1
CSAYRQTEAFF
>13|TRBJ1-6|TRBV6-6
CASKAGADSPLHF
>15|TRBJ2-3|TRBV11-3
CASSPDSGITDTQYF
>14|TRBJ1-4|TRBV6-1
CASSEGGINEKLFF
>15|TRBJ2-5|TRBV2
CASKGGQGSQETQYF
>17|TRBJ2-7|TRBV6-1
CASSEDNPGLHSYEQYF
>16|TRBJ2-3|TRBV7-7
CASSLRPSGSTDTQYF
>14|TRBJ2-6|TRBV5-1
CASVDRAGANVLTF
>17|TRBJ2-1|TRBV12-5
CASGLQGLAGGSNEQFF
>14|TRBJ2-5|TRBV4-3
CASSQDRGQETQYF
>15|TRBJ1-4|TRBV5-4
CASSLTGGGREKLFF
>13|TRBJ1-2|TRBV11-2
CASSQSPAGGYTF
>13|TRBJ1-2|TRBV6-5
CASSKLTGNGYTF
>14|TRBJ1-1|TRBV11-2
CASSRDRQPEEAFF
>15|TRBJ1-1|TRBV6-5
CASSYTPRGNTEAFF
>15|TRBJ2-5|TRBV5-4
CASSLPAGGQETQYF
>16|TRBJ1-4|TRBV6-5
CASSYLQTGGNEKLFF
>14|TRBJ2-7|TRBV6-5
CASSYSLGAYEQYF
>14|TRBJ2-1|TRBV10-1
CASSESGTYNEQFF
>14|TRBJ1-2|TRBV19
CASLNQGGNYGYTF
>19|TRBJ1-2|TRBV7-2
CASSLAQGTGGALDGGYTF
>17|TRBJ2-2|TRBV25-1
CASSEMALTFNTGELFF
>13|TRBJ1-5|TRBV6-8
CASRGAGNQPQHF
>15|TRBJ2-7|TRBV6-6
CASSSRGTGGNEQYF
>12|TRBJ2-1|TRBV2
CASRRDYNEQFF
>14|TRBJ1-2|TRBV10-3
CAISAGQLNYGYTF
>13|TRBJ1-2|TRBV6-1
CASSEQDLYGYTF
>14|TRBJ2-1|TRBV28
CATDPAGNQYEQFF